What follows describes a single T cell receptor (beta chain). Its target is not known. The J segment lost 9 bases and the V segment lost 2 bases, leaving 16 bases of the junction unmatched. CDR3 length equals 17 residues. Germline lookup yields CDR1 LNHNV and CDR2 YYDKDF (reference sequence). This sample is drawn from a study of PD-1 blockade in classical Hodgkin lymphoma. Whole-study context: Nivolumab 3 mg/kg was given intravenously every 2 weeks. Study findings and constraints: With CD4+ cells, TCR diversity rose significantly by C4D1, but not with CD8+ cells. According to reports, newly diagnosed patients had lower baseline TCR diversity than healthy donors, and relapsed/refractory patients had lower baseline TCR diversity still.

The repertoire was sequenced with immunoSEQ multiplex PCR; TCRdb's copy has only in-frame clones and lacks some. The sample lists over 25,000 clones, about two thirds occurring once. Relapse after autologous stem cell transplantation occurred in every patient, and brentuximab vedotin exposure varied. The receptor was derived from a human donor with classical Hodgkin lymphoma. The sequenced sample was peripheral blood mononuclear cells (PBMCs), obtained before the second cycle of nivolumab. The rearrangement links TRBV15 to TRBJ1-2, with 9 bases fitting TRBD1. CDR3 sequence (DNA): TGTGCCACCAGCAGAACCCTGACCGGGACAGGGAGAAGTAGCTACACCTTC. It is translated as CATSRTLTGTGRSSYTF. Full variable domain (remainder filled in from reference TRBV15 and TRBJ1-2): DAMVIQNPRYQVTQFGKPVTLSCSQTLNHNVMYWYQQKSSQAPKLLFHYYDKDFNNEADTPDNFQSRRPNTSFCFLDIRSPGLGDTAMYLCATSRTLTGTGRSSYTFGSGTRLTVV.